This T cell receptor beta chain is drawn from a study of shared clonotypes between healthy human individuals. General study findings and limits: Generally, estimated richness proved larger in naive subsets than it did in memory subsets.

It was CD45RO-negative cells, positively selected for CCR7, that made up naive CD8 cells, with terminally differentiated effector memory CD45RA+ cells excluded. A remark on this clone: Its target is not known.

Every subset had its genomic DNA shared out evenly among several immunoSEQ plates. Each replicate PCR on the sorted subsets used roughly 190 ng DNA (approximately 27,000 T cell genomes). The method was immunoSEQ multiplex PCR; TCRdb's version includes in-frame clones alone and lacks a portion of them. This sample has about 2,200,000 clones, with about 92% found just once. Germline trimming cut 3 bases from V and 6 bases from J; bases unmatched to any gene: 8. Germline V lookup: CDR1 LNHNV, CDR2 YYDKDF (reference sequence). The CDR3 is 15 amino acids. The clonotype was recovered from a man between 18 and 29 years old in good health. Some clones in this sample may be carry-over from other donors' samples. The sequencing input was naive CD8+ T cells from PBMCs. The chain links TRBV15 to TRBJ1-1; 9 nucleotides align to TRBD1. The CDR3 region is CATSRGDRELSEAFF. In DNA form, the CDR3 reads TGTGCCACCAGCAGGGGGGACAGGGAACTCTCTGAAGCTTTCTTT.